The clone carrying this TCR beta chain was observed a few times. Its antigen is not identified. This record comes from a study of shared clonotypes between healthy human individuals. Study-wide results and caveats: Limitation of the genetic and exposure-history diversity represented came from the few donors.

Produced via immunoSEQ multiplex PCR; TCRdb's table is partial and in-frame only. The data hold millions of clones, with 90% to 95% observed a single time. Germline V gives CDR1 MNHNS, CDR2 SASEGT. This CDR3 region has 12 residues. Trimming cost V 7 bases and J 7 bases, with 14 bases left between them. The TCR was taken from a man in his late teens or twenties in good health. The chain carries TRBV6-1 and TRBJ2-7, with D perhaps TRBD2 (6 bases). Material for sequencing was naive CD4+ T cells sorted from blood. The subset is: CD45RA+ positively selected. CDR3 in amino acids: CASTGVQEEQYF. As DNA, the CDR3 is TGTGCCAGCACGGGGGTACAGGAGGAGCAGTACTTC.